This TCR beta chain was sequenced in a study of T-cell reconstitution after alpha-beta-depleted transplantation in children. V lost 1 base to trimming and J lost 15 bases; unmatched junction nucleotides: 9. The CDR3 spans 12 residues. Looked up from germline, CDR1 is DFQATT and CDR2 is SNEGSKA (reference sequence). Preparation of the TCRbeta library involved a method that used unique molecular identifiers. TCRdb used MiXCR to reprocess the PCR reads, holding one entry per CDR3 protein. The table has 500,000 to 600,000 distinct CDR3 sequences, less than 35% seen once. The source was PBMCs from the stem cell graft donor, collected from the stem cell graft. The TCR was taken from a human donor who donated a stem cell graft to a child with aplastic anemia. This chain connects TRBV20-1 to TRBJ2-1; 7 nucleotides agree with TRBD2. The CDR3 sequence: CSARVLAETRFF. The CDR3 DNA sequence: TGCAGTGCTAGAGTTCTAGCGGAAACGAGGTTCTTC.